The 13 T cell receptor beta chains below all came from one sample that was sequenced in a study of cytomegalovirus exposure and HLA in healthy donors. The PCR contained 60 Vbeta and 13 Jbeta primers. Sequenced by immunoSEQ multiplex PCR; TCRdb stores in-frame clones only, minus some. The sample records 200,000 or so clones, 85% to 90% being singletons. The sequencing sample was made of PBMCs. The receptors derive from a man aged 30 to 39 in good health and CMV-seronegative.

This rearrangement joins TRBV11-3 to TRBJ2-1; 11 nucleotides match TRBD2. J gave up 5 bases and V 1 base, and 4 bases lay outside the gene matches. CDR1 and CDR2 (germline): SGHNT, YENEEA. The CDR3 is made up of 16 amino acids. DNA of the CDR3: TGTGCCAGCAGCTTAGTTCTAGCGGGAGGACACAATGAGCAGTTCTTC. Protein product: CASSLVLAGGHNEQFF.

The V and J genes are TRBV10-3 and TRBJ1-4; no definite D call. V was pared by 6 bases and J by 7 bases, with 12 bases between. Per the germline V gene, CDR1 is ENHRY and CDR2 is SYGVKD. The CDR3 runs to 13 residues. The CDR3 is CAIRESPGEKLFF. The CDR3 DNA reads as TGTGCCATCAGAGAATCTCCGGGTGAAAAACTGTTTTTT.

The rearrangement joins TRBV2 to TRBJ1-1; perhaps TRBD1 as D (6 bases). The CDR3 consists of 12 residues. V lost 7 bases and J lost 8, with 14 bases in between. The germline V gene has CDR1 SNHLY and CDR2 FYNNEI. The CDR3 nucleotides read TGTGCCAGCATGGATCCCGGGACAGAAGCTTTCTTT. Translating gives CASMDPGTEAFF. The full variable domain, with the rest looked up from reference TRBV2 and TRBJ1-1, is EPEVTQTPSHQVTQMGQEVILRCVPISNHLYFYWYRQILGQKVEFLVSFYNNEISEKSEIFDDQFSVERPDGSNFTLKIRSTKLEDSAMYFCASMDPGTEAFFGQGTRLTVV.

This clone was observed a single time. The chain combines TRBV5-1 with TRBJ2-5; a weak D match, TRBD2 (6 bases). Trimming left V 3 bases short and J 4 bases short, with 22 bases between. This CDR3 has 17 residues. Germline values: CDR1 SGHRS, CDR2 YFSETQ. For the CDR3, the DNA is TGCGCCAGCAGCTCAGGATTGAGGGTCGGAGCGGGAGAGACCCAGTACTTC. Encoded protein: CASSSGLRVGAGETQYF.

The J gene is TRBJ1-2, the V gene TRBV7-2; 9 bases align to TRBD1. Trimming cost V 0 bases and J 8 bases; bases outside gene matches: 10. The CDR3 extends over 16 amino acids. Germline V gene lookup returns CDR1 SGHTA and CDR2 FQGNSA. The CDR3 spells CASSLAGRDRVEGYTF. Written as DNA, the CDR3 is TGTGCCAGCAGCTTAGCGGGAAGGGACAGGGTCGAGGGCTACACCTTC.

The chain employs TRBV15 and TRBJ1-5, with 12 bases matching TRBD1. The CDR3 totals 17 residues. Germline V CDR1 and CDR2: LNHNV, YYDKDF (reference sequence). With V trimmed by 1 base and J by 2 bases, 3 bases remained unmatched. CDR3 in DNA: TGTGCCACCAGCAGAGGGGGACAGGGGGCCGGCAATCAGCCCCAGCATTTT. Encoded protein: CATSRGGQGAGNQPQHF.

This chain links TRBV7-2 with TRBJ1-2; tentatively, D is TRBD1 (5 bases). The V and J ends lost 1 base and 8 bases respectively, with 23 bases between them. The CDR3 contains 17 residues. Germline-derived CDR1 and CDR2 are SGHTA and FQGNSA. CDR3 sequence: CASSLGGSRSLGEGYTF. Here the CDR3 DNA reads TGTGCCAGCAGCTTAGGGGGCAGCCGATCCTTGGGTGAGGGCTACACCTTC.

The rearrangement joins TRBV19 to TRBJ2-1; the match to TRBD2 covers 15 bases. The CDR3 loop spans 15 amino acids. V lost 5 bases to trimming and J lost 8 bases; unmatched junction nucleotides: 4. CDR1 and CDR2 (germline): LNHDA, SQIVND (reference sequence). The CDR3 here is CASSRTSGRGDEQFF. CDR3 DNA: TGTGCCAGTAGTCGGACTAGCGGGAGGGGAGATGAGCAGTTCTTC.

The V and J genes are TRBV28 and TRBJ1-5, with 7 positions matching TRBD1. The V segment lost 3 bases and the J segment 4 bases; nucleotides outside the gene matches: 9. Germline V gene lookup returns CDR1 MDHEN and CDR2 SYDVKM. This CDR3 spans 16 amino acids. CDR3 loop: CASSLGTERLNQPQHF. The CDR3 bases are TGTGCCAGCAGTTTGGGGACAGAACGGTTGAATCAGCCCCAGCATTTT.

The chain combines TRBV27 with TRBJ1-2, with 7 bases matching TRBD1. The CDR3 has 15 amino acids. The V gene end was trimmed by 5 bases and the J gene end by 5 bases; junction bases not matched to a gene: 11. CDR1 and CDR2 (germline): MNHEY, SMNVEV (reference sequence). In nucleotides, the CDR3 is TGTGCCAGCAGTCCCGGGGACAGTAGCTCTTATGGCTACACCTTC. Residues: CASSPGDSSSYGYTF.

CDR3 sequence reads: CASSAGLAEETQYF. The CDR3 DNA reads as TGTGCCAGCAGCGCGGGACTAGCGGAAGAGACCCAGTACTTC. The V call is TRBV9, the J call TRBJ2-5, with TRBD2 matching 11 bases. Germline V gene sequence: CDR1 SGDLS, CDR2 YYNGEE. The CDR3 spans 14 residues. V trimming: 3 bases; J trimming: 3 bases; junction bases outside the gene matches: 1.

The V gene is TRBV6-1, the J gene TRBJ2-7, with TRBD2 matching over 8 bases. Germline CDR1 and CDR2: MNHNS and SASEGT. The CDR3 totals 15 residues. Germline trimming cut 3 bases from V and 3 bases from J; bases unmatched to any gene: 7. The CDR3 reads CASSDTGTSHYEQYF. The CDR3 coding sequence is TGTGCCAGCAGTGACACCGGGACTAGTCACTACGAGCAGTACTTC.

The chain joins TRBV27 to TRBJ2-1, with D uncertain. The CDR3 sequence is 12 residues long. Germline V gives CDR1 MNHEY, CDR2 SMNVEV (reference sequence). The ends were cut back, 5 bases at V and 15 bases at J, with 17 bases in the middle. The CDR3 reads CASSPTNPRLFF. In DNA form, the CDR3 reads TGTGCCAGCAGTCCTACAAATCCTAGGCTGTTCTTC.